This T cell receptor beta chain emerged from a study of molecular identifiers for immune sequencing clone quantification. Per germline, CDR1 SQVTM and CDR2 ANQGSEA. The V gene end was trimmed by 4 bases and the J gene end by 3 bases; junction bases not matched to a gene: 6. There are 16 residues in the CDR3. It was with previously described methods and listed TCR primers that bulk TCR libraries were made. TCRdb re-derived calls from the PCR reads in MiXCR, one entry per CDR3 protein. The sample contains roughly 320,000 distinct CDR3 sequences, under 25% of which appear only once. This clonotype was detected many times.

The J gene is TRBJ2-3, the V gene TRBV29-1, with TRBD2 matching 14 bases. This TCR was sampled from a human donor in good health. Some libraries in this study had Jurkat cell RNA spiked in. Sequencing was done on a sample of naive CD8+ T cells from blood, with Jurkat cell RNA spiked in. The subset here: FACS-sorted CD8+CD4-CCR7+CD45RA+ naive T cells. The CDR3 is CSVVPWTSGGTDTQYF. DNA of the CDR3: TGCAGCGTTGTACCTTGGACTAGCGGGGGGACAGATACGCAGTATTTT.